This TCR beta chain is from a study of vaccination and CD4 T cells after COVID-19. Looking at the study overall: Nasal swab PCR showed SARS-CoV-2 in convalescent patients, eight or nine with mild and one with severe disease. Collection of post-vaccine samples followed dose two by a median approximately 69 days, spanning a range of 14 to 241. Study-wide results and caveats: A nonsignificant median increase from 21 to 38 SARS-CoV-2-reactive clonotypes was observed.

TCRdb passed the PCR reads through MiXCR, listing each CDR3 protein once. Counted here are tens of thousands of distinct CDR3 sequences, around 57% occurring once; the ten biggest clones make up around 0.97%. Germline V lookup: CDR1 LNHNV, CDR2 YYDKDF (reference sequence). V lost 0 bases and J lost 6, with 17 bases in between. The CDR3 covers 16 residues. On this clonotype: Its antigen is unknown.

The sample here was CD4+ T cells from blood, taken before SARS-CoV-2 vaccination. The origin of this receptor is a human donor who had recovered from COVID-19. The chain employs TRBV15 and TRBJ1-1; weak D call: TRBD1 (5 bases). The CDR3 region is CATSRDLRPPGSEAFF. The CDR3 DNA sequence: TGTGCCACCAGCAGAGATCTTAGACCCCCAGGGTCTGAAGCTTTCTTT.